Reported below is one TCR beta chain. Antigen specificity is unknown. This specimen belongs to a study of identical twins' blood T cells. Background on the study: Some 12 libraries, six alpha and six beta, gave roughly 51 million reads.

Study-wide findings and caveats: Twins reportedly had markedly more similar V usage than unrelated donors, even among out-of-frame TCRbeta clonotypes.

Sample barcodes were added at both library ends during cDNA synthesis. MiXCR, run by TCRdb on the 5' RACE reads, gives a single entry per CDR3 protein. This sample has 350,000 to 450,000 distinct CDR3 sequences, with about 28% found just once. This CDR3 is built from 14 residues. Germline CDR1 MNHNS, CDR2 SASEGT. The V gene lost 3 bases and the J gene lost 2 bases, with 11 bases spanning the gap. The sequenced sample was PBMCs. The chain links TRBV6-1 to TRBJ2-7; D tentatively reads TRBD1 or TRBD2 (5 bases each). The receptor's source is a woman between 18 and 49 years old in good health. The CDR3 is CASSEVGPPYEQYF. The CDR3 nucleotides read TGTGCCAGCAGTGAGGTGGGACCACCCTACGAGCAGTACTTC.